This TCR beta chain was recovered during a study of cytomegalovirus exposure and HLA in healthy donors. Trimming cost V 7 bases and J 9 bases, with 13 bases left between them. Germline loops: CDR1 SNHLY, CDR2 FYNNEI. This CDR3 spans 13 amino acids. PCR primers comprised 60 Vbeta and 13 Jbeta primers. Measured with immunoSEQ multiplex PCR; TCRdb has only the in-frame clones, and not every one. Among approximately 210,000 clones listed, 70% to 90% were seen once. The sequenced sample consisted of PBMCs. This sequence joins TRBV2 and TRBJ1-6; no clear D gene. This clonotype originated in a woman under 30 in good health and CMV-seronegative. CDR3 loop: CASNYVESSPLHF. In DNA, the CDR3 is TGTGCCAGCAACTACGTTGAGAGTTCACCCCTCCACTTT.